This TCR beta chain derives from a study of T cells after yellow fever vaccination. CDR3 size: 13 residues. J gave up 10 bases and V 6 bases, and 6 bases lay outside the gene matches. CDR1 is DFQATT, CDR2 SNEGSKA, per germline (reference sequence). General study findings and limits: Shared CD4/CD8 clonotypes were a small share, likely from convergent recombination.

About this clonotype itself: Antigen: not known.

TCRdb processed the 5' RACE reads anew with MiXCR; each CDR3 protein has one entry. The sample has 300,000 to 400,000 distinct CDR3 sequences, approximately 12% seen once. The chain combines TRBV20-1 with TRBJ1-6; TRBD1 aligns across 10 bases. This sample comprised CD4+ T cells sorted from PBMCs, obtained 15 days after the yellow fever booster vaccination. This TCR was sampled from a man younger than 35 who received the YFV17D yellow fever vaccine. The CDR3 nucleotides read TGCAGTGCCATAGGGACAGGGGTCTCACCCCTCCACTTT. This gives the protein CSAIGTGVSPLHF.